These 2 T cell receptor beta chains were sequenced from one sample in a study of blood T cell repertoires in COVID-19. Libraries were prepared by immunoSEQ multiplex PCR; TCRdb keeps only in-frame clonotypes and omits some of them. The table lists 75,000 to 90,000 clones, 60% to 80% of them singletons. The sequencing input was peripheral blood. The origin of the receptors is a man aged 55 to 70 with COVID-19, enrolled during active disease.

The chain is built from TRBV6-1 and TRBJ1-6; D perhaps matches TRBD1 (6 bases). V dropped 2 bases and J dropped 6 bases, with 23 bases sitting between them. CDR3 size: 19 residues. Germline lookup yields CDR1 MNHNS and CDR2 SASEGT. DNA for the CDR3: TGTGCCAGCAGTGAATATCGGACAGATAGTACCGGCACTAATTCACCCCTCCACTTT. This codes for CASSEYRTDSTGTNSPLHF.

The chain recombines TRBV18 with TRBJ2-1, with TRBD1 matching over 8 bases. Trimming at V came to 3 bases and at J to 3 bases, leaving 4 bases not matched to a gene. Germline CDR1 reads KGHSH; CDR2 reads LQKENI. The CDR3 sequence is 15 residues long. The CDR3 loop is CASSPGQDLYNEQFF. The CDR3 DNA reads as TGTGCCAGCTCACCGGGACAGGACCTCTACAATGAGCAGTTCTTC.